This T cell receptor (beta chain) was observed in a study of shared clonotypes between healthy human individuals (dated by TCRdb to the early 2020s). Notes on the research overall: The cohort comprised a couple of women and a few men aged 18 to 49 years. The study deeply sequenced blood TCR repertoires of about 5 healthy adults to estimate repertoire size and the extent of clonotype sharing between individuals. To increase sequencing depth and limit assay-specific biases, TCR repertoire library preparation and sequencing were carried out by different laboratories using diverse techniques. Per donor, three plates each were used for CD4 naive and CD4 memory, two for CD8 naive, and one for CD8 memory. Between about 0.85 and 8.9 billion PBMCs per donor were obtained by leukapheresis. On the study overall, not on this receptor specifically: Sampling was limited to blood, and TCR repertoires in tissue likely differ from TCR repertoires in blood. The small number of donors limited the genetic and exposure-history diversity represented. Even with the large sequencing depth, rarefaction of the sorted-subset datasets indicated that sequencing was incomplete. Around 5% of naive CD4, around 4% of naive CD8, roughly 2.5% of memory CD4, and around 0.4% of memory CD8 clonotypes were shared across several donors. Larger estimated clonotype richness was generally found for naive subsets than for memory subsets. Compared with non-shared clonotypes, clonotypes shared by all four sorted-subset donors had higher generation probabilities. Based on pairwise subsampling, the degree of clonotype sharing among donors was expected to be affected by sequencing depth.

Using the deep immunoSEQ assay, multiplex PCR amplified TCR CDR3 regions from genomic DNA. For each cell subset, the extracted genomic DNA was distributed evenly across all wells of several immunoSEQ 96-well plates, and each plate served as one replicate. For sorted subsets, approximately 0.2 ug of genomic DNA, equivalent to 30,000 or so T cell genomes, went into each replicate PCR. Purified libraries were measured with a Qubit 3.0 fluorometer, size-checked on a Bioanalyzer 2100, and measured again with the KAPA Library Quantification kit. A separate single-read 150-cycle Illumina NextSeq 550 flow cell was used to sequence each immunoSEQ 96-well plate. In the original analysis: Because the immunoSEQ output included only junctional sequences and no quality scores, the filtering could not be the same as the filtering used for full-length reads. To assign V/J genes and CDR3, sequences were annotated using PyIR, a Python wrapper for IgBLAST v1.9, with IMGT germline references. Any read was removed if the V/J assignment was weak (E-value above 1e-6), the CDR3 was missing, or the read contained stop codons, out-of-frame junctions, or ambiguous translated residues. A V3J clonotype was defined by an identical inferred V gene, J gene, and CDR3 amino acid sequence. Percentage overlap between repertoires was calculated by dividing the number of shared unique clonotypes by the size of the smaller repertoire. RTK rarefaction, the Chao1 estimator, and Recon v2.1 estimates of unobserved clonotypes were used to assess repertoire richness. OLGA was used to compute generation probabilities for all TCRbeta clonotypes that the gDNA method yielded from a few donors. The source is immuneACCESS, and TCRdb retained only in-frame sequences with V and J called. Part of the clones is not carried over; for the studies checked, unresolved V genes explain less than half of this, and the remainder is unexplained. V, J and clone size are taken as reported in that table, and D and trimming were inferred from the DNA itself. The sample yields a few million clones; around nine tenths were counted once. Together, the top ten hold roughly 0.14% of the sample.

Concerning this clone: Its specific antigen is unknown. No base quality information exists; no much larger clone differs at one position.

The donors were healthy, HIV-negative adults who had no recently reported acute infections or vaccinations. All donors were Caucasian adults living in Nashville, Tennessee, USA. CD4+ T cells were enriched by magnetic negative selection; naive cells were then positively selected on CD45RA, and the negative fraction formed the memory subset. Blood was collected by leukapheresis, and PBMCs were isolated by Ficoll-Histopaque density gradient centrifugation and then cryopreserved in liquid nitrogen vapor phase. Purity and quantity of every magnetically sorted T cell population were checked by analytical flow cytometry. Genomic DNA was isolated from every sorted fraction and measured by UV absorbance on a Nanodrop 2000c. Sequences were obtained from naive CD4+ T cells sorted from blood. Reading the label with the study, this specimen's cell subset or site is: CD45RA+ positively selected. This receptor was identified in a man younger than 35 in good health.

The CDR3 reads as follows: CASSSSITRGVETQYF. The DNA sequence is TGCGCCAGCAGCTCCTCAATAACCAGGGGCGTGGAGACCCAGTACTTC. The chain joins TRBV5-1 to TRBJ2-5; possibly the D gene is TRBD1, per 6 matching bases. The germline ends are 20 bases apart after V is trimmed by 3 bases and J by 5 bases. The CDR3 runs 16 amino acids, cysteine and phenylalanine included. Only the CDR3 DNA stays, 48 bases, in frame from base 1. The germline V gene yields SGHRS for CDR1 and YFSETQ for CDR2.